This T cell receptor beta chain was captured by sequencing in a study of blood T cell repertoires in COVID-19. Study summary: The samples span acute and convalescent COVID-19 from the United States, Italy and Spain. Nucleic acid was either cDNA or gDNA, and it came from T cells, B-cell-depleted T cells, or PBMCs.

Individuals aged roughly 18 to 100 years were recruited from roughly 23 US areas. The V gene's germline CDR1 is ENHRY and CDR2 SYGVKD. CDR3 length: 15 residues. With 3 bases removed from V and 7 bases from J, the gap between germline ends came to 13 bases. Authors' methods: Estimated nucleated cell counts came from reference gene primer amplification. The protocol was immunoSEQ multiplex PCR, while the TCRdb copy is restricted to in-frame clones and leaves out a portion. D and trimming come from the DNA, and the V and J calls and clone size come from that table. The data contain about 480,000 clones, 70% to 90% of them singletons.

Sequences were obtained from PBMCs or T cells enriched from blood (not recorded which). The TCR was taken from a woman between 35 and 50 years old who had recovered from COVID-19. The chain employs TRBV10-3 and TRBJ1-6; D is ambiguous. CDR3 loop: CAISDLASGNSPLHF. The CDR3 DNA reads TGTGCCATCAGTGATTTAGCTTCGGGAAATTCACCCCTCCACTTT.